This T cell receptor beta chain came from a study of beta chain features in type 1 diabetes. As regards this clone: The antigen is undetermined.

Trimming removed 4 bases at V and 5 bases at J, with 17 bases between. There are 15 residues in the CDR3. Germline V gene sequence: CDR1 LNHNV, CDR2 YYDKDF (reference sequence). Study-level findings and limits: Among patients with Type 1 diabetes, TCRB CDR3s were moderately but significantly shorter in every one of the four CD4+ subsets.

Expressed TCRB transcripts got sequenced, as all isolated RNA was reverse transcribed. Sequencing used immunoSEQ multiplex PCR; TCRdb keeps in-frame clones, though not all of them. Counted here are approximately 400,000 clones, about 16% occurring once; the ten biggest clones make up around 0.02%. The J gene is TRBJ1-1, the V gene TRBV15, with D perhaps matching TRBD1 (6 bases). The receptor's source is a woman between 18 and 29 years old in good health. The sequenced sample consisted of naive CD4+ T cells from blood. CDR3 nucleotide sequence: TGTGCCACCAGCATGGACAGTGTCAGGAAGACTGAAGCTTTCTTT. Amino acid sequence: CATSMDSVRKTEAFF.